This T cell receptor (beta chain) comes out of a study of radiation and T cells in renal cell carcinoma. The sample's time point: blood 2 weeks post-SBRT. Treatment noted: 15 Gy SBRT to primary tumor, nephrectomy 4 weeks later. Regarding this clone: Antigen: not known.

The assay was immunoSEQ multiplex PCR, and TCRdb's table has in-frame clones only and misses some. The table lists 60,000 to 80,000 clones, around 80% of them singletons. Study-wide results and limits: Without pretreatment biopsies, baseline tumor clonotype presence was undetermined.

CDR3 length: 19 amino acids. The germline V gene has CDR1 SNHLY and CDR2 FYNNEI. The V and J ends lost 2 bases and 0 bases respectively, with 23 bases between them. Sequences were derived from blood, sampled from a patient whose treatment included radiotherapy and nephrectomy. The chain recombines TRBV2 with TRBJ2-7; the D gene is possibly TRBD2 (5 bases). The receptor's source is a man aged 60-69 years with renal cell carcinoma. The CDR3 bases are TGTGCCAGCAGTGAATCCCCTGGCGGCGGCCGACGGGGCTCCTACGAGCAGTACTTC. It is translated as CASSESPGGGRRGSYEQYF.